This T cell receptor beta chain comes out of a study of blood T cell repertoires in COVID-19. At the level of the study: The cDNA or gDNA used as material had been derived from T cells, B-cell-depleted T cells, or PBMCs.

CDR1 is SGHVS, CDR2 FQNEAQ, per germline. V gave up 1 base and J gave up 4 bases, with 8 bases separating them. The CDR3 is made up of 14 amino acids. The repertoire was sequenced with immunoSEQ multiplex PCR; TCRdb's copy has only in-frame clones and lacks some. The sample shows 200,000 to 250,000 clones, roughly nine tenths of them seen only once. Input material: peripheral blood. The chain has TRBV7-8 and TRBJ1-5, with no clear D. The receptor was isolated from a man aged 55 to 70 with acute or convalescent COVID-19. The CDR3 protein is CASSLGQANQPQHF. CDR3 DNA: TGTGCCAGCAGCTTAGGGCAGGCTAATCAGCCCCAGCATTTT.